A selection of T cell receptor beta chains follows, all from one sample in a study of T cells in Graves' hyperthyroidism and ophthalmopathy. TCRdb re-derived calls from the multiplex PCR reads in MiXCR, one entry per CDR3 protein. This sample carries 300,000 to 350,000 distinct CDR3 sequences, approximately 18% of them seen once, and the ten largest clones take 45% to 50%. Sequenced: blood. The origin of the receptors is a woman aged 45-60 years with Graves' hyperthyroidism. Each CDR3 is given with its conserved first and last residue. The order of the fields is J gene, D gene, V gene, clone size, CDR3 protein, CDR3 DNA. The D gene is left open where the match is weak. The size field is filled for only some rows; it gives once, few, many or a size class.

J gene: TRBJ1-1
D gene: -
V gene: TRBV10-3
clone size: many
CDR3 protein: CAISEYQENTEAFF
CDR3 DNA: TGTGCCATCAGTGAGTATCAGGAGAACACTGAAGCTTTCTTT

J gene: TRBJ2-3
D gene: -
V gene: TRBV3-1
clone size: many
CDR3 protein: CASSRDHRDTQYF
CDR3 DNA: TGTGCCAGCAGCCGGGACCACCGAGATACGCAGTATTTT

J gene: TRBJ1-3
D gene: -
V gene: TRBV19
clone size: -
CDR3 protein: CATNSDGNTIYF
CDR3 DNA: TGTGCCACGAACTCGGATGGAAACACCATATATTTT

J gene: TRBJ2-5
D gene: TRBD2
V gene: TRBV6-1
clone size: many
CDR3 protein: CASSLRRLAGRIGETQYF
CDR3 DNA: TGTGCCAGCAGCCTGAGAAGGCTAGCGGGGCGAATCGGAGAGACCCAGTACTTC

J gene: TRBJ1-2
D gene: -
V gene: TRBV7-9
clone size: many
CDR3 protein: CASSLGQPIGDYGYTF
CDR3 DNA: TGTGCCAGCAGCTTAGGGCAACCGATTGGGGACTATGGCTACACCTTC

J gene: TRBJ2-3
D gene: -
V gene: TRBV28
clone size: many
CDR3 protein: CASSFKRTSTDTQYF
CDR3 DNA: TGTGCCAGCAGTTTTAAGCGGACTAGCACAGATACGCAGTATTTT

J gene: TRBJ2-2
D gene: TRBD1
V gene: TRBV10-3
clone size: few
CDR3 protein: CAISESGTGHTGELFF
CDR3 DNA: TGTGCCATCAGTGAGTCTGGGACAGGGCACACCGGGGAGCTGTTTTTT

J gene: TRBJ2-1
D gene: TRBD2
V gene: TRBV11-1
clone size: many
CDR3 protein: CASGTTYNEQFF
CDR3 DNA: TGTGCCAGCGGGACTACATACAATGAGCAGTTCTTC

J gene: TRBJ2-5
D gene: TRBD1
V gene: TRBV10-3
clone size: many
CDR3 protein: CAISESSGQQETQYF
CDR3 DNA: TGTGCCATCAGTGAGTCATCGGGACAGCAAGAGACCCAGTACTTC

J gene: TRBJ2-1
D gene: -
V gene: TRBV28
clone size: -
CDR3 protein: CASSLYSLGNEQFF
CDR3 DNA: TGTGCCAGCAGTTTATACTCACTAGGCAATGAGCAGTTCTTC

J gene: TRBJ2-2
D gene: TRBD1
V gene: TRBV7-9
clone size: few
CDR3 protein: CASRGGTQGTGELFF
CDR3 DNA: TGTGCCAGTCGAGGGGGCACACAGGGGACCGGGGAGCTGTTTTTT

J gene: TRBJ2-7
D gene: TRBD2
V gene: TRBV28
clone size: few
CDR3 protein: CATEREYEQYF
CDR3 DNA: TGTGCCACCGAGCGGGAGTACGAGCAGTACTTC

J gene: TRBJ1-1
D gene: -
V gene: TRBV18
clone size: many
CDR3 protein: CASSPPSANTEAFF
CDR3 DNA: TGTGCCAGCTCACCACCTTCTGCGAACACTGAAGCTTTCTTT

J gene: TRBJ1-4
D gene: -
V gene: TRBV5-5
clone size: -
CDR3 protein: CASSFRGLGGEKLFF
CDR3 DNA: TGTGCCAGCAGCTTTCGGGGCCTCGGAGGTGAAAAACTGTTTTTT

J gene: TRBJ2-1
D gene: -
V gene: TRBV2
clone size: few
CDR3 protein: CASSFRAGYNEQFF
CDR3 DNA: TGTGCCAGCAGCTTCAGGGCGGGTTACAATGAGCAGTTCTTC

J gene: TRBJ1-5
D gene: TRBD1
V gene: TRBV30
clone size: many
CDR3 protein: CAWSTGGSQPQHF
CDR3 DNA: TGTGCCTGGAGCACAGGGGGCAGTCAGCCCCAGCATTTT

J gene: TRBJ2-7
D gene: -
V gene: TRBV6-5
clone size: few
CDR3 protein: CASSYSPGTYEQYF
CDR3 DNA: TGTGCCAGCAGTTACTCCCCAGGGACATACGAGCAGTACTTC

J gene: TRBJ2-7
D gene: -
V gene: TRBV18
clone size: few
CDR3 protein: CASSPPLDNSKVVPKIYEQYF
CDR3 DNA: TGTGCCAGCTCACCACCGTTGGACAACTCTAAAGTCGTCCCGAAGATATACGAGCAGTACTTC

J gene: TRBJ2-2
D gene: -
V gene: TRBV11-2
clone size: -
CDR3 protein: CASDRLVGGSGELFF
CDR3 DNA: TGTGCCAGCGACAGACTGGTTGGAGGGTCCGGGGAGCTGTTTTTT

J gene: TRBJ1-1
D gene: -
V gene: TRBV29-1
clone size: -
CDR3 protein: CSVATGPTEAFF
CDR3 DNA: TGCAGCGTTGCTACAGGGCCCACTGAAGCTTTCTTT

J gene: TRBJ2-6
D gene: -
V gene: TRBV10-1
clone size: many
CDR3 protein: CASSEGGTGANVLTF
CDR3 DNA: TGCGCCAGCAGTGAGGGAGGGACAGGGGCCAACGTCCTGACTTTC

J gene: TRBJ2-6
D gene: TRBD1
V gene: TRBV4-2
clone size: once
CDR3 protein: CASSQDRGIGANVLTF
CDR3 DNA: TGTGCCAGCAGCCAAGACAGGGGGATTGGGGCCAACGTCCTGACTTTC

J gene: TRBJ2-1
D gene: -
V gene: TRBV19
clone size: once
CDR3 protein: CASSMAAVYNEQFF
CDR3 DNA: TGTGCCAGTAGTATGGCGGCAGTCTACAATGAGCAGTTCTTC

J gene: TRBJ2-7
D gene: -
V gene: TRBV18
clone size: many
CDR3 protein: CASTTGNEQYF
CDR3 DNA: TGTGCCAGCACGACAGGCAACGAGCAGTACTTC

J gene: TRBJ2-1
D gene: -
V gene: TRBV11-1
clone size: many
CDR3 protein: CASSRIPYNEQFF
CDR3 DNA: TGTGCCAGCAGCCGTATACCCTACAATGAGCAGTTCTTC

J gene: TRBJ2-4
D gene: TRBD2
V gene: TRBV6-2/TRBV6-3
clone size: -
CDR3 protein: CASSYEAGANIQYF
CDR3 DNA: TGTGCCAGCAGTTACGAAGCGGGGGCAAACATTCAGTACTTC

J gene: TRBJ1-1
D gene: -
V gene: TRBV29-1
clone size: -
CDR3 protein: CSVTFAASEAFF
CDR3 DNA: TGCAGCGTTACATTTGCGGCGAGTGAAGCTTTCTTT

J gene: TRBJ2-2
D gene: -
V gene: TRBV12-3/TRBV12-4
clone size: -
CDR3 protein: CASSLEWNTGELFF
CDR3 DNA: TGTGCCAGCAGTTTAGAGTGGAACACCGGGGAGCTGTTTTTT

J gene: TRBJ1-1
D gene: -
V gene: TRBV3-1
clone size: once
CDR3 protein: CASSPLGTGNTEAFF
CDR3 DNA: TGTGCCAGCAGCCCTCTCGGGACCGGGAACACTGAAGCTTTCTTT

J gene: TRBJ2-4
D gene: -
V gene: TRBV4-2
clone size: -
CDR3 protein: CASSPGVIQYF
CDR3 DNA: TGTGCCAGCAGCCCAGGGGTAATTCAGTACTTC

J gene: TRBJ2-2
D gene: -
V gene: TRBV15
clone size: many
CDR3 protein: CATSRDRAGELFF
CDR3 DNA: TGTGCCACCAGCAGAGATCGGGCCGGGGAGCTGTTTTTT

J gene: TRBJ2-2
D gene: TRBD2
V gene: TRBV24-1
clone size: -
CDR3 protein: CATSDLGLAGSGELFF
CDR3 DNA: TGTGCCACCAGTGATTTAGGACTAGCGGGAAGCGGGGAGCTGTTTTTT

J gene: TRBJ1-2
D gene: TRBD1
V gene: TRBV12-3/TRBV12-4
clone size: many
CDR3 protein: CASSQGAVGYTF
CDR3 DNA: TGTGCCAGCAGCCAGGGGGCGGTTGGCTACACCTTC

J gene: TRBJ2-7
D gene: -
V gene: TRBV7-9
clone size: many
CDR3 protein: CASSSTGELYEQYF
CDR3 DNA: TGTGCCAGCAGCTCCACAGGAGAACTGTACGAGCAGTACTTC

J gene: TRBJ2-7
D gene: -
V gene: TRBV12-3/TRBV12-4
clone size: -
CDR3 protein: CASSSTGAFSYEQYF
CDR3 DNA: TGTGCCAGCAGTTCCACTGGAGCGTTCTCCTACGAGCAGTACTTC

J gene: TRBJ2-2
D gene: TRBD2
V gene: TRBV5-1
clone size: few
CDR3 protein: CASSRDYLELFF
CDR3 DNA: TGCGCCAGCAGCCGGGACTATCTTGAGCTGTTTTTT

J gene: TRBJ2-3
D gene: TRBD2
V gene: TRBV11-2
clone size: many
CDR3 protein: CASSLVGFALAGKTADTQYF
CDR3 DNA: TGTGCCAGCAGCTTAGTGGGATTCGCACTAGCGGGAAAGACGGCAGATACGCAGTATTTT

J gene: TRBJ2-1
D gene: TRBD1
V gene: TRBV20-1
clone size: many
CDR3 protein: CSAITGTGSDEQFF
CDR3 DNA: TGCAGTGCTATCACCGGGACAGGGAGCGATGAGCAGTTCTTC

J gene: TRBJ2-1
D gene: TRBD2
V gene: TRBV7-8
clone size: many
CDR3 protein: CASSLKREFMNEQFF
CDR3 DNA: TGTGCCAGCAGCTTAAAGCGGGAGTTTATGAATGAGCAGTTCTTC

J gene: TRBJ2-1
D gene: -
V gene: TRBV27
clone size: few
CDR3 protein: CASGYEQFF
CDR3 DNA: TGTGCCAGCGGGTATGAGCAGTTCTTC

J gene: TRBJ2-2
D gene: -
V gene: TRBV30
clone size: few
CDR3 protein: CAQQGWGELFF
CDR3 DNA: TGTGCCCAACAGGGCTGGGGGGAGCTGTTTTTT

J gene: TRBJ2-7
D gene: -
V gene: TRBV10-2
clone size: once
CDR3 protein: CASSERLSFREQYF
CDR3 DNA: TGCGCCAGCAGTGAGAGGCTATCCTTCAGAGAGCAGTACTTC

J gene: TRBJ2-7
D gene: -
V gene: TRBV28
clone size: many
CDR3 protein: CASCTWSSYEQYF
CDR3 DNA: TGTGCCAGCTGCACCTGGAGCTCCTACGAGCAGTACTTC

J gene: TRBJ2-2
D gene: TRBD2
V gene: TRBV4-2
clone size: -
CDR3 protein: CASSPGVAGVNTGELFF
CDR3 DNA: TGTGCCAGCAGCCCGGGGGTAGCGGGGGTGAACACCGGGGAGCTGTTTTTT

J gene: TRBJ2-3
D gene: -
V gene: TRBV19
clone size: -
CDR3 protein: CASSMLGGTDTQYF
CDR3 DNA: TGTGCCAGTAGTATGTTAGGAGGGACGGATACGCAGTATTTT

J gene: TRBJ2-7
D gene: -
V gene: TRBV29-1
clone size: -
CDR3 protein: CSVGGSGYEQYF
CDR3 DNA: TGCAGCGTTGGTGGTAGCGGCTACGAGCAGTACTTC

J gene: TRBJ1-4
D gene: -
V gene: TRBV11-1
clone size: -
CDR3 protein: CASSPAGARKLFF
CDR3 DNA: TGTGCCAGCAGCCCGGCAGGGGCTAGAAAACTGTTTTTT

J gene: TRBJ2-1
D gene: -
V gene: TRBV2
clone size: many
CDR3 protein: CATLPGGIYNEQFF
CDR3 DNA: TGTGCCACCTTGCCGGGGGGCATCTACAATGAGCAGTTCTTC

J gene: TRBJ2-1
D gene: TRBD2
V gene: TRBV7-2
clone size: many
CDR3 protein: CASRTQLAGGLYEQFF
CDR3 DNA: TGTGCCAGCAGGACCCAACTAGCGGGGGGGTTATATGAGCAGTTCTTC

J gene: TRBJ2-7
D gene: TRBD1
V gene: TRBV6-1
clone size: few
CDR3 protein: CASSRSRDRGASYEQYF
CDR3 DNA: TGTGCCAGCAGTCGCTCCCGGGACAGGGGTGCATCCTACGAGCAGTACTTC

J gene: TRBJ1-3
D gene: -
V gene: TRBV20-1
clone size: few
CDR3 protein: CSARDPGQDSGNTIYF
CDR3 DNA: TGCAGTGCTAGAGATCCGGGGCAGGACTCTGGAAACACCATATATTTT

J gene: TRBJ1-2
D gene: -
V gene: TRBV18
clone size: many
CDR3 protein: CASSPEAGAGYGYTF
CDR3 DNA: TGTGCCAGCTCACCGGAGGCAGGGGCAGGCTATGGCTACACCTTC

J gene: TRBJ2-3
D gene: TRBD1
V gene: TRBV6-1
clone size: many
CDR3 protein: CASGRTGRRTDTQYF
CDR3 DNA: TGTGCCAGCGGACGGACAGGGAGGAGGACAGATACGCAGTATTTT

J gene: TRBJ2-5
D gene: TRBD1
V gene: TRBV13
clone size: -
CDR3 protein: CASSVSGDRVTQETQYF
CDR3 DNA: TGTGCCAGCAGCGTAAGTGGGGACAGAGTAACCCAAGAGACCCAGTACTTC

J gene: TRBJ2-6
D gene: -
V gene: TRBV19
clone size: -
CDR3 protein: CASSIPGSGANVLTF
CDR3 DNA: TGTGCCAGTAGTATCCCAGGCTCTGGGGCCAACGTCCTGACTTTC